Listed here is a single TCR beta chain. Amplification of TCR alpha and beta CDR3 regions from RNA used iRepertoire nested multiplex PCR. TCRdb re-derived calls from the multiplex PCR reads in MiXCR, one entry per CDR3 protein. The table has fewer than 200,000 distinct CDR3 sequences, more than 35% seen once. The CDR3 consists of 15 residues. Germline CDR1 DFQATT, CDR2 SNEGSKA (reference sequence). V dropped 6 bases and J dropped 4; count of bases not matched to a gene: 13. The data are from a study of glioma-infiltrating T cells. The J gene is TRBJ2-3, the V gene TRBV20-1, with 7 bases aligning to TRBD2. The source of this sequence is a human donor with low-grade glioma or glioblastoma, undergoing nonglioma brain surgery, or in good health (not recorded which). The sequenced material came from glioma tissue, nonneoplastic brain tissue, or PBMCs (not recorded which). CDR3 region: CSATWGGGAADTQYF. CDR3 bases: TGCAGTGCCACGTGGGGGGGAGGCGCAGCAGATACGCAGTATTTT.